These T cell receptor beta chains were read from a single sample in a study of cytomegalovirus exposure and HLA in healthy donors. Assay used: immunoSEQ multiplex PCR; TCRdb lists only in-frame clones, some missing. The profile shows some 130,000 clones, 60% to 85% of them singletons. Sequencing input: PBMCs. The receptors stem from a man aged 25 to 40 in good health and CMV-seronegative. CDR3s include the opening cysteine and the closing phenylalanine or tryptophan. D genes are given only for firm matches. Expanded clones get a size class; other rows say once, few or many, or leave the size out.

v_call: TRBV7-9
clone_size: NA
j_call: TRBJ1-2
d_call: NA
cdr3_nt: TGTGCCAGCAGCTTCGACAGCTATGGCTACACCTTC
cdr3_aa: CASSFDSYGYTF

v_call: TRBV7-9
clone_size: NA
j_call: TRBJ1-1
d_call: TRBD1
cdr3_nt: TGTTCCAGCAGTTTCGGGACAGCTGAAGCTTTCTTT
cdr3_aa: CSSSFGTAEAFF

v_call: TRBV7-9
clone_size: NA
j_call: TRBJ2-7
d_call: TRBD1
cdr3_nt: TGTGCCAGCAGCTTAGAGGGACAGGGAACCCACGAGCAGTACTTC
cdr3_aa: CASSLEGQGTHEQYF

v_call: TRBV21-1
clone_size: NA
j_call: TRBJ2-3
d_call: NA
cdr3_nt: TGTGCCAGCAGCACCCGGCCAACGAGGGACACAGATACGCAGTATTTT
cdr3_aa: CASSTRPTRDTDTQYF

v_call: TRBV30
clone_size: few
j_call: TRBJ1-3
d_call: NA
cdr3_nt: TGTGCCTGGAGTCCATCTGGAAACACCATATATTTT
cdr3_aa: CAWSPSGNTIYF

v_call: TRBV5-1
clone_size: NA
j_call: TRBJ1-1
d_call: NA
cdr3_nt: TGCGCCAGCAGCCCCCGAGGGATCATGAACACTGAAGCTTTCTTT
cdr3_aa: CASSPRGIMNTEAFF

v_call: TRBV5-1
clone_size: few
j_call: TRBJ1-5
d_call: NA
cdr3_nt: TGCGCCAGCAGCTTGGCCGGGGTCAGGGACTTAAGTCAGCCCCAGCATTTT
cdr3_aa: CASSLAGVRDLSQPQHF

v_call: TRBV19
clone_size: NA
j_call: TRBJ1-1
d_call: NA
cdr3_nt: TGTGCTAGTAGCAACCGGGGAGGGAACACTGAAGCTTTCTTT
cdr3_aa: CASSNRGGNTEAFF

v_call: TRBV5-1
clone_size: NA
j_call: TRBJ2-1
d_call: TRBD1
cdr3_nt: TGCGCCAGCAGCTCGACAGGGATATCCATAAATGAGCAGTTCTTC
cdr3_aa: CASSSTGISINEQFF

v_call: TRBV30
clone_size: few
j_call: TRBJ2-7
d_call: NA
cdr3_nt: TGTGCCTGGAGTGTACCCAGGGGTAACTCCTACGAGCAGTACTTC
cdr3_aa: CAWSVPRGNSYEQYF

v_call: TRBV19
clone_size: NA
j_call: TRBJ1-5
d_call: NA
cdr3_nt: TGTGCCAGTAGGAGGACAGCTCATCAGCCCCAGCATTTT
cdr3_aa: CASRRTAHQPQHF

v_call: TRBV28
clone_size: NA
j_call: TRBJ2-7
d_call: NA
cdr3_nt: TGTGCCAGCAGCCAACCCGACGGACACTACGAGCAGTACTTC
cdr3_aa: CASSQPDGHYEQYF

v_call: TRBV7-6
clone_size: NA
j_call: TRBJ2-7
d_call: NA
cdr3_nt: TGTGCCAGCAGCTCCGGAGCGTTAGAGCAGTACTTC
cdr3_aa: CASSSGALEQYF

v_call: TRBV7-9
clone_size: NA
j_call: TRBJ1-1
d_call: NA
cdr3_nt: TGTGCCAGCAACGGACAGACGAACACTGAAGCTTTCTTT
cdr3_aa: CASNGQTNTEAFF

v_call: TRBV5-1
clone_size: NA
j_call: TRBJ2-1
d_call: NA
cdr3_nt: TGCGCCAGCAGCTTGGTAGTAAATGAGCAGTTCTTC
cdr3_aa: CASSLVVNEQFF